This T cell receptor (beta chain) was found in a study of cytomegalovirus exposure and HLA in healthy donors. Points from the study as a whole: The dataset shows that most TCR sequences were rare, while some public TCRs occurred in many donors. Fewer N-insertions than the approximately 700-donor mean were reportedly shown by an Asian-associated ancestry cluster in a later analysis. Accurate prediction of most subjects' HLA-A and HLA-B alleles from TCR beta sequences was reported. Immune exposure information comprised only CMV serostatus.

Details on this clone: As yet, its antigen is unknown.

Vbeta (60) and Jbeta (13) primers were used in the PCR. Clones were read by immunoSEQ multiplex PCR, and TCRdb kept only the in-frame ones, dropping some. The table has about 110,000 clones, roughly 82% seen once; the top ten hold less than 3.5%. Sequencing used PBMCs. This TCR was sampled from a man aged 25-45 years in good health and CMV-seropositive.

The CDR3 sequence: CASSSAPQGPAQHF. In DNA form, the CDR3 reads TGTGCCAGCAGCTCGGCTCCCCAGGGTCCCGCCCAGCATTTT. J is TRBJ1-5 and V is TRBV7-8; D is perhaps TRBD1 (5 bases). From germline, CDR1 is SGHVS and CDR2 FQNEAQ. The length of the CDR3 is 14 residues. The germline V and J ends were trimmed by 4 bases and 11 bases, with 18 bases remaining between them.